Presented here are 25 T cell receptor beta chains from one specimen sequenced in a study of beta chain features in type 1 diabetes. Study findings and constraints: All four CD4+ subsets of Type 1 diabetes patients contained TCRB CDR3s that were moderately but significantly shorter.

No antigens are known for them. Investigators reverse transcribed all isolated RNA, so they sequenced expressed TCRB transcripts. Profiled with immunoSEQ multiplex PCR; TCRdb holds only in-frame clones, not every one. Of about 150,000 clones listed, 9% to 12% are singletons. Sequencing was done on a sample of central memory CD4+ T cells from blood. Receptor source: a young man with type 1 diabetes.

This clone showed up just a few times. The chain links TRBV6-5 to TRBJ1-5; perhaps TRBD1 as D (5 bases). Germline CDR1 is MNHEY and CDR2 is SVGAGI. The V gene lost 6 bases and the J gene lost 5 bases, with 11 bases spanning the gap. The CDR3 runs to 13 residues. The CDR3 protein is CASRPGAHQPQHF. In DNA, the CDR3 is TGTGCCAGCAGACCTGGGGCACATCAGCCCCAGCATTTT.

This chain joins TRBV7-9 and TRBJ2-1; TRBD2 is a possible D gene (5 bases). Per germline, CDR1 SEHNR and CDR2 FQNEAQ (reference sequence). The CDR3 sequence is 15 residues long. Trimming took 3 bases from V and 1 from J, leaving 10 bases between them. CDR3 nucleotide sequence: TGTGCCAGCAGCTTGGATAGCGCATCCTACAATGAGCAGTTCTTC. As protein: CASSLDSASYNEQFF.

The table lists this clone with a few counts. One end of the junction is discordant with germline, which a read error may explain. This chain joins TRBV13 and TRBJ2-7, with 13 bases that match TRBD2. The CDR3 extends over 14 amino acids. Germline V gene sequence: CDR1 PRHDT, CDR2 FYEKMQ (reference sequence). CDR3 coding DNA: TGTGCCAGCAGCTCACGATGGACTAGCGGGAGTTCAGTCTTC. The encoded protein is CASSSRWTSGSSVF. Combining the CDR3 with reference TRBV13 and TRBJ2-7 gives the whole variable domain AAGVIQSPRHLIKEKRETATLKCYPIPRHDTVYWYQQGPGQDPQFLISFYEKMQSDKGSIPDRFSAQQFSDYHSELNMSSLELGDSALYFCASSSRWTSGSSVFGPGTRLTVT.

DNA of the CDR3: TGCGCCAGCAGCTTGGTTTTCGGGTCCTACGAGCAGTACTTC. It translates to CASSLVFGSYEQYF. The rearrangement uses TRBV5-1 and TRBJ2-7; D call uncertain. CDR3 length equals 14 residues. Germline CDR1 is SGHRS and CDR2 is YFSETQ. V lost 0 bases to trimming and J lost 1 base, with 8 bases between them.

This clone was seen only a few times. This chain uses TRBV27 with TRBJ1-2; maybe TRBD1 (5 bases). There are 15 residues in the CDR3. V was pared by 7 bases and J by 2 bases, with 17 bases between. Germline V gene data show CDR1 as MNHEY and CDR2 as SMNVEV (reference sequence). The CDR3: CASKLQGAANYGYTF. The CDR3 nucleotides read TGTGCCAGCAAGCTCCAAGGGGCGGCGAACTATGGCTACACCTTC.

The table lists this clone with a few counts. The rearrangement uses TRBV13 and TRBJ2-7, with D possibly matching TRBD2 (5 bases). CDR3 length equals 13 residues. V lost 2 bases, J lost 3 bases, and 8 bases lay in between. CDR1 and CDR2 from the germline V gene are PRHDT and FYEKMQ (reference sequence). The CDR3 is CASSLLRGYEQYF. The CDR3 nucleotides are TGTGCCAGCAGCTTACTTCGGGGCTACGAGCAGTACTTC.

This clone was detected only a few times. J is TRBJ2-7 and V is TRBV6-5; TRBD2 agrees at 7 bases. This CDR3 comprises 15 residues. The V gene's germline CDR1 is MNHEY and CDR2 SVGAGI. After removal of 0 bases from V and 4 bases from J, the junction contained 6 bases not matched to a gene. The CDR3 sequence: CASSYSRASGYEQYF. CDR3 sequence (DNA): TGTGCCAGCAGTTACTCGAGGGCTAGCGGATACGAGCAGTACTTC.

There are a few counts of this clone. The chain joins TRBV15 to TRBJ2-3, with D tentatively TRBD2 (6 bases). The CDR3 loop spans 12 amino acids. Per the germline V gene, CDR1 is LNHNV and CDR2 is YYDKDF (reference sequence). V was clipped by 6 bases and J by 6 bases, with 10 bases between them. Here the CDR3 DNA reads TGTGCCACCAGGAAAGGAGGGGATACGCAGTATTTT. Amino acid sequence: CATRKGGDTQYF.

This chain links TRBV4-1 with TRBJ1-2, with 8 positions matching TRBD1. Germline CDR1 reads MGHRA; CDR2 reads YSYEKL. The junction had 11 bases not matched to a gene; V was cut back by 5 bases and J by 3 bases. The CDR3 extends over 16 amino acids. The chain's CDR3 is CASSSPPPTGDYGYTF. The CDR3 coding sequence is TGCGCCAGCAGCTCGCCTCCCCCGACAGGGGACTATGGCTACACCTTC.

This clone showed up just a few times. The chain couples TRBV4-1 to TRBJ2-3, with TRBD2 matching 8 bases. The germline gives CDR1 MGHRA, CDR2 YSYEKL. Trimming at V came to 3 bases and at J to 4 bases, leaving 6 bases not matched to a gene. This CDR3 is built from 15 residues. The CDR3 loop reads CASSHFGRDPDTQYF. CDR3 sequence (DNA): TGCGCCAGCAGCCATTTCGGGAGGGACCCAGATACGCAGTATTTT.

CDR3 amino acids: CASSYGTGELGYTF. In DNA, the CDR3 is TGTGCCAGCAGCTACGGGACAGGGGAGCTAGGCTACACCTTC. This chain links TRBV5-4 with TRBJ1-2; 10 bases align to TRBD1. Trimming at V came to 3 bases and at J to 8 bases, leaving 7 bases not matched to a gene. Germline loops: CDR1 SGHNT, CDR2 YYREEE (reference sequence). The CDR3 sequence is 14 residues long.

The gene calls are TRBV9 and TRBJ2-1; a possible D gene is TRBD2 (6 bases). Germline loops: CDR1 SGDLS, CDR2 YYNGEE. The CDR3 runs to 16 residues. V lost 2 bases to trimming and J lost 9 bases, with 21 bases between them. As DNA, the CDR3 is TGTGCCAGCAGCGTCGGGGGTCCGGGAGAGAGGGCTGAGCAGTTCTTC. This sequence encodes CASSVGGPGERAEQFF.

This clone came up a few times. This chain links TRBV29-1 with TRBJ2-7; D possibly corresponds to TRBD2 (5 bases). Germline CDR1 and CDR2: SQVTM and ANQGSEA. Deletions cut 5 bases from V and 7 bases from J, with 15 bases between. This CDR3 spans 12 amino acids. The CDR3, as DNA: TGCAGCGTTTCCCGGGATCTGGGTGAGCAGTACTTC. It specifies CSVSRDLGEQYF.

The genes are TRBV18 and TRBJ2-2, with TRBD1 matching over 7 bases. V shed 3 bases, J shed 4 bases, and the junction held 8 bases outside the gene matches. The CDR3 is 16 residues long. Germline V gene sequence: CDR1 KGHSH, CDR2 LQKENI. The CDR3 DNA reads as TGTGCCAGCTCACCTATGGACAGGACACCCACCGGGGAGCTGTTTTTT. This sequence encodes CASSPMDRTPTGELFF.

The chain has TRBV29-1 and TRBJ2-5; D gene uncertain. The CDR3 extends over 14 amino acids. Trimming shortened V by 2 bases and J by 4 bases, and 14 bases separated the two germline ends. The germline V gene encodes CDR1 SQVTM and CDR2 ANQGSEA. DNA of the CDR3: TGCAGCGTTGAATCCAGCGAGGATGGAGAGACCCAGTACTTC. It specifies CSVESSEDGETQYF.

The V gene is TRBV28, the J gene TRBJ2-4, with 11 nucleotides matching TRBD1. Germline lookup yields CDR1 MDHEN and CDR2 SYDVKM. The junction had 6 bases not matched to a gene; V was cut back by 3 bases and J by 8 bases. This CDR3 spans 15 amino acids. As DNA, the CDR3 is TGTGCCAGCAGTTTGGTGGGACAGGGGGTAGACATTCAGTACTTC. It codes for CASSLVGQGVDIQYF. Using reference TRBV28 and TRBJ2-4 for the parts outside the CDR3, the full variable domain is DVKVTQSSRYLVKRTGEKVFLECVQDMDHENMFWYRQDPGLGLRLIYFSYDVKMKEKGDIPEGYSVSREKKERFSLILESASTNQTSMYLCASSLVGQGVDIQYFGAGTRLSVL.

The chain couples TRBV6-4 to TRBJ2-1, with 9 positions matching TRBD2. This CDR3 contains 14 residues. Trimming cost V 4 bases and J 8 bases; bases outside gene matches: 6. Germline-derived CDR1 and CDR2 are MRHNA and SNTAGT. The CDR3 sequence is CASSGGRAGDEQFF. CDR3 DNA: TGTGCCAGCAGTGGCGGGAGGGCCGGCGATGAGCAGTTCTTC.

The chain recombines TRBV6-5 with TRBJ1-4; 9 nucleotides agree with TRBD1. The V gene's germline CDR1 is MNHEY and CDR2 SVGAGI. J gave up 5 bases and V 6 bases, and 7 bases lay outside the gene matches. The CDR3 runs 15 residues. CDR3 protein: CASRGDRDVNEKLFF. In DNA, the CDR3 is TGTGCCAGCAGAGGGGACAGGGATGTGAATGAAAAACTGTTTTTT.

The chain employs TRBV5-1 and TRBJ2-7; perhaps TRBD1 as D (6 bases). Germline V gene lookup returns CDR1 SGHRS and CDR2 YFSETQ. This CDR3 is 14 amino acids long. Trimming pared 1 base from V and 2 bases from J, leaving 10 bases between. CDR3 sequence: CASSLRDTTYEQYF. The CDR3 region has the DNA TGCGCCAGCAGCTTGAGGGACACAACCTACGAGCAGTACTTC. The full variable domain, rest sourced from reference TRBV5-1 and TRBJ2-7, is KAGVTQTPRYLIKTRGQQVTLSCSPISGHRSVSWYQQTPGQGLQFLFEYFSETQRNKGNFPGRFSGRQFSNSRSEMNVSTLELGDSALYLCASSLRDTTYEQYFGPGTRLTVT.

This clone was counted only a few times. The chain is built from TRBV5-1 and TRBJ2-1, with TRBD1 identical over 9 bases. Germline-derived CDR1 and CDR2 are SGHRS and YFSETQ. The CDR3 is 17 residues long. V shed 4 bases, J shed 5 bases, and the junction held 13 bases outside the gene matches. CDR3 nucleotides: TGCGCCAGCAGCCCGGGACAGGGAAACATACCCCACAATGAGCAGTTCTTC. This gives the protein CASSPGQGNIPHNEQFF. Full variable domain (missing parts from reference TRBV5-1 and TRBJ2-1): KAGVTQTPRYLIKTRGQQVTLSCSPISGHRSVSWYQQTPGQGLQFLFEYFSETQRNKGNFPGRFSGRQFSNSRSEMNVSTLELGDSALYLCASSPGQGNIPHNEQFFGPGTRLTVL.

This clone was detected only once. The CDR3 reads CASSSRDFYYEQYF. CDR3 DNA: TGTGCCAGCAGTTCCCGGGACTTCTACTACGAGCAGTACTTC. The chain employs TRBV5-6 and TRBJ2-7, with a weak D call TRBD2 (6 bases). V was trimmed by 5 bases and J by 3 bases, leaving 15 bases between them. This CDR3 contains 14 residues. The V gene's germline CDR1 is SGHDT and CDR2 YYEEEE. The variable domain in full, with the rest retrieved from reference TRBV5-6 and TRBJ2-7, is DAGVTQSPTHLIKTRGQQVTLRCSPKSGHDTVSWYQQALGQGPQFIFQYYEEEERQRGNFPDRFSGHQFPNYSSELNVNALLLGDSALYLCASSSRDFYYEQYFGPGTRLTVT.

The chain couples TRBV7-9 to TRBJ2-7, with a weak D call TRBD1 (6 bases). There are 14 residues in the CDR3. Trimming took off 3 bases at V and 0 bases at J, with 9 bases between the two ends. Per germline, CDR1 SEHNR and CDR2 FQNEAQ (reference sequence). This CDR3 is CASSFGGASYEQYF. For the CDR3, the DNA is TGTGCCAGCAGCTTTGGGGGCGCCTCCTACGAGCAGTACTTC.

CDR3 residues: CSIRDRGQPGNTIYF. The CDR3 DNA reads TGCAGCATCCGGGACAGGGGTCAACCTGGAAACACCATATATTTT. The rearrangement joins TRBV29-1 to TRBJ1-3; 10 positions agree with TRBD1. Germline CDR1 reads SQVTM; CDR2 reads ANQGSEA. The trim removed 8 bases at V and 2 bases at J, leaving 9 bases unmatched. There are 15 residues in the CDR3.

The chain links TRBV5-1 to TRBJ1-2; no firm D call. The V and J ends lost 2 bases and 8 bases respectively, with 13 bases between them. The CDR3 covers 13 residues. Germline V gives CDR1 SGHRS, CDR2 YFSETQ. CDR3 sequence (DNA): TGCGCCAGCAGCTTCGACGGCCGGAGGGGCTACACCTTC. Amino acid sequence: CASSFDGRRGYTF.

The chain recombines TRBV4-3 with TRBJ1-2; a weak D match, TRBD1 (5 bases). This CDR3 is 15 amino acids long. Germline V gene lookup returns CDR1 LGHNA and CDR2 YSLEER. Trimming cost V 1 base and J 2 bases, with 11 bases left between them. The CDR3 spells CASSQGRQRNYGYTF. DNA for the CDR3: TGCGCCAGCAGCCAAGGAAGACAGAGGAACTATGGCTACACCTTC.